The T cell receptor beta chain described here comes from a study of CD8 T cells in ankylosing spondylitis. The CDR3 runs 17 residues. V gave up 1 base and J gave up 5 bases; unmatched junction bases: 8. CDR1 is MNHEY and CDR2 is SVGAGI in the germline V gene. Study-wide findings and caveats: The study identified a TCR beta motif of roughly eight highly homologous variants that appeared characteristic of ankylosing spondylitis blood.

A quantitative 5'-RACE method, one with molecular barcodes, was used to make TCR beta libraries. From the 5' RACE reads, TCRdb called clonotypes with MiXCR, one entry per CDR3 protein. The sample has more than 600,000 distinct CDR3 sequences, roughly 19% seen once; the top ten hold approximately 18%. With regard to this clonotype: Its antigen remains unknown.

The sequenced sample was blood, either unsorted or a sorted T cell fraction (not recorded which). This clonotype originated in a male donor with ankylosing spondylitis. V is TRBV6-5 and J is TRBJ1-1, with 12 bases aligning to TRBD1. The CDR3 nucleotides are TGTGCCAGCAGTTACTTTCGGGGACAGGGGGCAGGGACTGAAGCTTTCTTT. This encodes CASSYFRGQGAGTEAFF.